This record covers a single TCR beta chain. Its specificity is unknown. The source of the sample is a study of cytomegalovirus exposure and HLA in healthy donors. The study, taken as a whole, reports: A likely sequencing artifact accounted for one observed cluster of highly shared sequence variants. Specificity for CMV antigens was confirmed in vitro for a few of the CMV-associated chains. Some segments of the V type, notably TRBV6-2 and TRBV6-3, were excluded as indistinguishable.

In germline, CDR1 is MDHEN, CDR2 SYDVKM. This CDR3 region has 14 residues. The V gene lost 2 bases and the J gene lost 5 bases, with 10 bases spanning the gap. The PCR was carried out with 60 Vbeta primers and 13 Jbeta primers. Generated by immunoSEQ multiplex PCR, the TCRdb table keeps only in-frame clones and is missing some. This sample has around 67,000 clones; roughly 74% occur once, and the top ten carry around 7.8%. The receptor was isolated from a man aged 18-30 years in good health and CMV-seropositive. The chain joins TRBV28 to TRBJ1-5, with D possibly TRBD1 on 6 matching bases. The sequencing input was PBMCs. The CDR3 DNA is TGTGCCAGCAGTTTAAACAGGGAGTATCAGCCCCAGCATTTT. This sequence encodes CASSLNREYQPQHF.